The rows below give T cell receptor beta chains drawn from one sample of a study of cytomegalovirus exposure and HLA in healthy donors. Generated by immunoSEQ multiplex PCR, the TCRdb table keeps only in-frame clones and is missing some. The sample lists about 200,000 clones, roughly 80% occurring once. Specimen: PBMCs. All receptors come from a man in his fifties in good health and CMV-seronegative. Each CDR3 is given with its conserved first and last residue. D genes are given only for firm matches. Not all rows give a size; the values are once, few, many and, for expanded clones, a class.

TRBJ1-5 | . | TRBV28 | . | CASGGGGADNQPQHF | TGTGCCAGCGGGGGAGGCGGCGCTGACAATCAGCCCCAGCATTTT
TRBJ2-7 | TRBD1 | TRBV25-1 | . | CASSNRDSSSYEQYF | TGTGCCAGCAGTAACCGGGACAGCAGCTCCTACGAGCAGTACTTC
TRBJ2-3 | TRBD2 | TRBV7-2 | few | CASTLPPGLAFTDTQYF | TGTGCCAGCACCCTTCCCCCGGGACTAGCCTTCACAGATACGCAGTATTTT
TRBJ2-7 | TRBD2 | TRBV4-2 | few | CASSQSFGTNSYEQYF | TGTGCCAGCAGCCAATCTTTCGGGACTAATAGCTACGAGCAGTACTTC
TRBJ1-4 | . | TRBV28 | few | CASSLGGAGYGEKLFF | TGTGCCAGCAGTTTAGGAGGGGCAGGGTACGGTGAAAAACTGTTTTTT
TRBJ2-7 | TRBD2 | TRBV6-5 | . | CASSSSGRAFEQYF | TGTGCCAGCAGCTCTAGCGGGAGGGCCTTCGAGCAGTACTTC
TRBJ2-3 | . | TRBV27 | . | CASRSLPPRRRDTQYF | TGTGCCAGCAGATCCCTTCCGCCCAGAAGGAGGGATACGCAGTATTTT
TRBJ2-7 | TRBD1 | TRBV20-1 | . | CSATGGYEQYF | TGCAGTGCTACAGGGGGCTACGAGCAGTACTTC
TRBJ1-4 | TRBD1 | TRBV19 | . | CASSMDRSEKLFF | TGTGCCAGTAGTATGGACAGGTCCGAAAAACTGTTTTTT
TRBJ1-1 | . | TRBV30 | . | CAGYRSPESSEAFF | TGTGCCGGATACAGGTCCCCGGAATCGAGTGAAGCTTTCTTT
TRBJ1-1 | . | TRBV19 | . | CASSIDLGHTTEAFF | TGTGCCAGTAGTATAGATTTGGGGCACACCACTGAAGCTTTCTTT
TRBJ2-2 | TRBD2 | TRBV5-6 | . | CASSYLAGRNTGELFF | TGTGCCAGCAGCTACCTAGCGGGAAGGAACACCGGGGAGCTGTTTTTT
TRBJ1-4 | TRBD1 | TRBV28 | . | CASSTPGGTNEKLFF | TGTGCCAGCAGCACACCAGGGGGAACTAATGAAAAACTGTTTTTT
TRBJ2-1 | TRBD2 | TRBV27 | . | CASSTLAGPSYNEQFF | TGTGCCAGCAGTACCTTAGCGGGTCCTTCCTACAATGAGCAGTTCTTC
TRBJ1-2 | TRBD1 | TRBV5-1 | . | CASSLQGDYGYTF | TGCGCCAGCAGCTTGCAGGGGGACTATGGCTACACCTTC
TRBJ1-2 | . | TRBV28 | . | CASSPGQRVYGYTF | TGTGCCAGCAGTCCCGGACAGAGGGTCTATGGCTACACCTTC
TRBJ1-1 | . | TRBV7-3 | few | CASSFDSNTEAFF | TGTGCCAGCAGCTTCGACAGTAACACTGAAGCTTTCTTT
TRBJ2-2 | TRBD2 | TRBV9 | few | CASRPAGKETGELFF | TGTGCCAGCCGTCCAGCGGGAAAGGAAACCGGGGAGCTGTTTTTT
TRBJ2-2 | . | TRBV6-5 | . | CASSLGANTGELFF | TGTGCCAGCAGTTTGGGAGCGAACACCGGGGAGCTGTTTTTT
TRBJ2-1 | TRBD2 | TRBV11-2 | . | CASSLEGLAGGRNEQFF | TGTGCCAGCAGCTTAGAGGGCCTAGCGGGAGGTCGCAATGAGCAGTTCTTC
TRBJ2-7 | TRBD2 | TRBV14 | . | CASSQSASGHWGQYF | TGTGCCAGCAGCCAAAGTGCTAGCGGGCACTGGGGGCAGTACTTC
TRBJ1-1 | . | TRBV11-1 | . | CASSFSRTVNTEAFF | TGTGCCAGCAGCTTTTCCCGGACAGTGAACACTGAAGCTTTCTTT
TRBJ2-5 | TRBD2 | TRBV5-4 | once | CASSHPPTERGETQYF | TGTGCCAGCAGCCACCCCCCAACGGAGCGGGGGGAGACCCAGTACTTC